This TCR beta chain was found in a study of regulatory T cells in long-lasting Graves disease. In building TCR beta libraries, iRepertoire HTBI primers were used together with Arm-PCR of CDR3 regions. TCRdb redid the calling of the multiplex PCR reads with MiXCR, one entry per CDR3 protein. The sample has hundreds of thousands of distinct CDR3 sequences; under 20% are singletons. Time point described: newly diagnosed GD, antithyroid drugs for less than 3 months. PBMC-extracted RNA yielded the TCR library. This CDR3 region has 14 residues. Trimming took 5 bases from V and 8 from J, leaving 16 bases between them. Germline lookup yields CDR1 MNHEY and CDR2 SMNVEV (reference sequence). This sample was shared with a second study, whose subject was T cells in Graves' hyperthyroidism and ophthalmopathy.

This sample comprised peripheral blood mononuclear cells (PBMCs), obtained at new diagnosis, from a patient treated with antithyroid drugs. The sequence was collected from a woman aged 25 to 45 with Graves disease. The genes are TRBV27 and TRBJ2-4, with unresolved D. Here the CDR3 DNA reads TGTGCCAGCAGTGATACAGACCCGCCCCACATTCAGTACTTC. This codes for CASSDTDPPHIQYF.